A single sample gave rise to the 18 T cell receptor beta chains below, sequenced in a study of beta chain features in type 1 diabetes. Reverse transcription of all isolated RNA meant that expressed TCRB transcripts were sequenced. Data came from immunoSEQ multiplex PCR; TCRdb stores just in-frame clones and leaves some out. The sample records a few hundred thousand clones, over 12% being singletons. Sequenced: naive CD4+ T cells from blood. These receptors originate from a young woman in good health.

There are a few counts of this clone. This rearrangement joins TRBV7-8 to TRBJ2-1, with 9 bases matching TRBD2. The germline gives CDR1 SGHVS, CDR2 FQNEAQ. V was pared by 2 bases and J by 10 bases, with 9 bases of the junction left unmatched. This CDR3 is built from 15 residues. CDR3 nucleotide sequence: TGTGCCAGCAGCTTATATGGCGGGAGGGCCATCGAGCAGTTCTTC. It encodes CASSLYGGRAIEQFF.

About this clone: Other DNA sequences of this sample code for an identical CDR3. V and J are TRBV7-9 and TRBJ2-2, with D perhaps matching TRBD1 (6 bases). The CDR3 totals 13 residues. Germline CDR1 is SEHNR and CDR2 is FQNEAQ (reference sequence). Trimming shortened V by 4 bases and J by 5 bases, and 8 bases separated the two germline ends. CDR3 protein: CASSSQGTGELFF. The CDR3 coding sequence is TGTGCCAGCAGCTCCCAGGGGACCGGGGAGCTGTTTTTT.

The chain uses TRBV18 and TRBJ2-1; 8 nucleotides match TRBD1. The length of the CDR3 is 16 residues. The trim removed 3 bases at V and 8 bases at J, leaving 12 bases unmatched. Germline assignment: CDR1 KGHSH and CDR2 LQKENI. CDR3 nucleotides: TGTGCCAGCTCACCGACAGGGGTCTCACGTGGGGATGAGCAGTTCTTC. This translates into CASSPTGVSRGDEQFF. The whole variable domain, filled in from reference TRBV18 and TRBJ2-1, reads NAGVMQNPRHLVRRRGQEARLRCSPMKGHSHVYWYRQLPEEGLKFMVYLQKENIIDESGMPKERFSAEFPKEGPSILRIQQVVRGDSAAYFCASSPTGVSRGDEQFFGPGTRLTVL.

The rearrangement links TRBV9 to TRBJ2-2, with a possible D match to TRBD2 (6 bases). There are 16 residues in the CDR3. V lost 0 bases, J lost 6 bases, and 15 bases lay in between. The germline CDR1 and CDR2 sequences are SGDLS and YYNGEE. DNA for the CDR3: TGTGCCAGCAGCGTAGATCCGGGAGTTGATCCCGGGGAGCTGTTTTTT. It is translated as CASSVDPGVDPGELFF.

This clone was counted a few times. The chain couples TRBV28 to TRBJ2-7, with D possibly being TRBD1 (6 bases). Germline V gene sequence: CDR1 MDHEN, CDR2 SYDVKM. V lost 6 bases and J 7 bases, leaving 16 bases between the germline ends. The CDR3 runs to 13 residues. Here the CDR3 DNA reads TGTGCCAGCAGGACAGCACAGGGAATAGAGCAGTACTTC. As protein: CASRTAQGIEQYF.

The J gene is TRBJ1-5, the V gene TRBV4-3, with 8 nucleotides matching TRBD1. J was trimmed by 5 bases and V by 2 bases; bases with no gene match: 8. There are 16 residues in the CDR3. CDR1 and CDR2 from the germline V gene are LGHNA and YSLEER. The CDR3: CASSQYPGQDHQPQHF. The CDR3 DNA follows: TGCGCCAGCAGCCAATACCCGGGACAGGACCATCAGCCCCAGCATTTT.

V usage is TRBV7-2 and J usage is TRBJ2-1, with a weak D call TRBD2 (5 bases). The CDR3 contains 14 residues. V was pared by 4 bases and J by 8 bases, with 15 bases between. CDR1 SGHTA and CDR2 FQGNSA come from the germline V gene. This CDR3 is CASSSRRMGDEQFF. The CDR3 DNA is TGTGCCAGCAGCTCCAGACGGATGGGAGATGAGCAGTTCTTC.

The V call is TRBV29-1, the J call TRBJ2-7, with 14 bases aligning to TRBD2. Germline CDR1 is SQVTM and CDR2 is ANQGSEA. J lost 5 bases, V lost 5 bases, and 11 bases had no gene match. The CDR3 is 16 residues long. The CDR3 nucleotides read TGCAGCGTTCAAGGGACTAGCGGGAGAATTTACGACGAGCAGTACTTC. It is translated as CSVQGTSGRIYDEQYF.

This clone was counted between two and nine times. J is TRBJ2-1 and V is TRBV5-1; TRBD2 aligns across 7 bases. V gave up 4 bases and J gave up 3 bases; unmatched junction bases: 10. Germline V gene data show CDR1 as SGHRS and CDR2 as YFSETQ. CDR3 length: 16 amino acids. The CDR3 DNA reads TGCGCCAGCAGCCAGCTAGCGGCTCCTGACTACAATGAGCAGTTCTTC. This translates into CASSQLAAPDYNEQFF.

V gene TRBV30 combines with J gene TRBJ1-1, with D possibly TRBD1 on 6 matching bases. Trimming pared 4 bases from V and 8 bases from J, leaving 17 bases between. From germline, CDR1 is GTSNPN and CDR2 SVGIG (reference sequence). The CDR3 has 13 residues. The CDR3 coding sequence is TGTGCCTGGATTGGGGGCAGAGCGACCGAAGCTTTCTTT. It yields the protein CAWIGGRATEAFF.

This chain uses TRBV10-2 with TRBJ2-4; 11 bases align to TRBD2. The CDR3 consists of 14 residues. V lost 7 bases to trimming and J lost 8 bases; unmatched junction nucleotides: 7. Germline CDR1 reads WSHSY; CDR2 reads SAAADI. The CDR3 region has the DNA TGCGCCAGCAAAGATAGCGGGAGGGGGTACATTCAGTACTTC. This codes for CASKDSGRGYIQYF.

This clone was found a few times. V gene TRBV29-1 combines with J gene TRBJ2-7, with TRBD1 as a possible D gene (5 bases). V gave up 7 bases and J gave up 2 bases, with 12 bases separating them. The CDR3 length is 12 residues. From germline, CDR1 is SQVTM and CDR2 ANQGSEA. The CDR3 DNA reads TGCAGCGGCTTACAGGTCCCCTACGAGCAGTACTTC. It is translated as CSGLQVPYEQYF.

V gene TRBV6-5 combines with J gene TRBJ2-7; 9 bases map to TRBD1. V dropped 5 bases and J dropped 3; count of bases not matched to a gene: 5. This CDR3 spans 14 amino acids. The germline V gene has CDR1 MNHEY and CDR2 SVGAGI. CDR3 coding DNA: TGTGCCAGCAGTACCGGGACAGGGATCTACGAGCAGTACTTC. Translated: CASSTGTGIYEQYF.

The table lists this clone with a few counts. This chain uses TRBV29-1 with TRBJ2-3, with D tentatively TRBD2 (6 bases). Germline CDR1 and CDR2: SQVTM and ANQGSEA. V was trimmed by 2 bases and J by 4 bases, leaving 13 bases between them. The CDR3 is 14 residues long. The CDR3 reads CSVETGVGADTQYF. CDR3 nucleotide sequence: TGCAGCGTTGAAACGGGAGTCGGGGCAGATACGCAGTATTTT.

The chain has TRBV6-5 and TRBJ2-1; TRBD1 matches at 8 bases. J gave up 8 bases and V 7 bases, and 7 bases lay outside the gene matches. CDR1 and CDR2 (germline): MNHEY, SVGAGI. The CDR3 is made up of 13 amino acids. CDR3 region: CASMRPGGHEQFF. The CDR3 DNA reads as TGTGCCAGCATGCGGCCAGGGGGCCATGAGCAGTTCTTC.

This clone was recorded a few times. The chain has TRBV5-4 and TRBJ1-2; possible D gene TRBD1, 5 bases. The CDR3 contains 13 residues. Trimming left V 6 bases short and J 3 bases short, with 12 bases between. The germline V gene has CDR1 SGHNT and CDR2 YYREEE (reference sequence). In nucleotides, the CDR3 is TGTGCCAGCACACGACAGTCTTACTATGGCTACACCTTC. This sequence encodes CASTRQSYYGYTF.

J is TRBJ2-1 and V is TRBV9; the match to TRBD1 covers 10 bases. The CDR3 is 14 residues long. The germline gives CDR1 SGDLS, CDR2 YYNGEE. Unmatched junction bases numbered 4, after V lost 4 bases and J lost 6 bases. The CDR3 is CASSTRTGGNEQFF. CDR3 bases: TGTGCCAGCAGCACCAGGACAGGGGGCAATGAGCAGTTCTTC.

A few counts support this clone. The J gene is TRBJ2-1, the V gene TRBV4-1; 7 bases map to TRBD1. CDR1 is MGHRA, CDR2 YSYEKL, per germline. The CDR3 contains 16 residues. Germline trimming cut 4 bases from V and 6 bases from J; bases unmatched to any gene: 12. The CDR3 sequence: CASSRVGESGGNEQFF. CDR3 sequence (DNA): TGCGCCAGCAGCCGCGTAGGGGAATCAGGGGGCAATGAGCAGTTCTTC.